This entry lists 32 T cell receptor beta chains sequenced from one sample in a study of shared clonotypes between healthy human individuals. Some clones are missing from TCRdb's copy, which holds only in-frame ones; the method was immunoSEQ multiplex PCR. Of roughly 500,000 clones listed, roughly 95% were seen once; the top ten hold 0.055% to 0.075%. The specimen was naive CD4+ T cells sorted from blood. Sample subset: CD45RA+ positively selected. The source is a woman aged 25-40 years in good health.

The CDR3 is CASSTGGTGQPQHF. The CDR3 coding sequence is TGTGCCAGCAGTACAGGGGGCACGGGACAGCCCCAGCATTTT. The chain couples TRBV6-1 to TRBJ1-5; 9 bases are a match to TRBD1. J was trimmed by 7 bases and V by 5 bases; bases with no gene match: 6. Looked up from germline, CDR1 is MNHNS and CDR2 is SASEGT. The CDR3 runs 14 residues.

CDR3 sequence reads: CASSTPAYYGYTF. The CDR3 DNA sequence: TGTGCCAGCAGCACACCTGCCTACTATGGCTACACCTTC. The chain couples TRBV6-5 to TRBJ1-2; the D is unclear. Trimming shortened V by 6 bases and J by 3 bases, and 11 bases separated the two germline ends. Germline V lookup: CDR1 MNHEY, CDR2 SVGAGI. There are 13 residues in the CDR3.

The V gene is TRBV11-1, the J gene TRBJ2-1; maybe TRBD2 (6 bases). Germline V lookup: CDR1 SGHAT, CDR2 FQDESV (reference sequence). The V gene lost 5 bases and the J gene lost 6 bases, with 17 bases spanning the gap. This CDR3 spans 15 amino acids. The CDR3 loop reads CASSTGLKSPNEQFF. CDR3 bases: TGTGCCAGCAGCACTGGACTAAAGAGTCCCAATGAGCAGTTCTTC. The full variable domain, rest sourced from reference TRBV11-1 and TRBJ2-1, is EAEVAQSPRYKITEKSQAVAFWCDPISGHATLYWYRQILGQGPELLVQFQDESVVDDSQLPKDRFSAERLKGVDSTLKIQPAELGDSAMYLCASSTGLKSPNEQFFGPGTRLTVL.

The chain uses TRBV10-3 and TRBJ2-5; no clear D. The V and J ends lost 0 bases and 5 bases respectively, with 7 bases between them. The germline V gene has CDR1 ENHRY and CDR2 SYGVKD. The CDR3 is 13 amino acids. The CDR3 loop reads CAISESEDETQYF. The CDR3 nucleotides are TGTGCCATCAGTGAGTCGGAAGACGAGACCCAGTACTTC.

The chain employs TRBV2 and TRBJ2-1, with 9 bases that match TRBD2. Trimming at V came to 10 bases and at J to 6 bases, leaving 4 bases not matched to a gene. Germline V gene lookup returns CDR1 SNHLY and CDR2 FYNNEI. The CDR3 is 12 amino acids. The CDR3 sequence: CAISGSPNEQFF. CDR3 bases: TGTGCCATTAGCGGGAGCCCCAATGAGCAGTTCTTC.

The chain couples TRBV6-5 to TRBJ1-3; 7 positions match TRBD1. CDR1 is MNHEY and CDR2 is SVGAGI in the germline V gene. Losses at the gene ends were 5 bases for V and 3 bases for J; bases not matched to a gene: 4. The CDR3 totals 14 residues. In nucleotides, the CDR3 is TGTGCCAGCAGTACGACAGGGTTTGGAAACACCATATATTTT. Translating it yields CASSTTGFGNTIYF.

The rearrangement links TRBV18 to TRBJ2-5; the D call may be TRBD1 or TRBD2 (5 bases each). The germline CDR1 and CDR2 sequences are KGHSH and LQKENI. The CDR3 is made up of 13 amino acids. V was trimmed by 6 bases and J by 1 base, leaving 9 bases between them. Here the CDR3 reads CASSSGPQETQYF. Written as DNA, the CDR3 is TGTGCCAGCTCTTCGGGGCCCCAAGAGACCCAGTACTTC.

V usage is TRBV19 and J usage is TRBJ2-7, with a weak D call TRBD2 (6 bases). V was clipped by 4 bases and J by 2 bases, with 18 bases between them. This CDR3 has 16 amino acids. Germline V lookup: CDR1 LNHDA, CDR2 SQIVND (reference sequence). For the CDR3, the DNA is TGTGCCAGTAGTACTTCCGGAGCGGGTACCACCTACGAGCAGTACTTC. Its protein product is CASSTSGAGTTYEQYF.

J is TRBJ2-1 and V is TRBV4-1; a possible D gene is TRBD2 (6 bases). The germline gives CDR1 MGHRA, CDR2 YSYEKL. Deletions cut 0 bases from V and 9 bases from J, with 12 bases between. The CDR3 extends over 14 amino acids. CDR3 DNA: TGCGCCAGCAGCCAAGATGGGGAGGTCTTTGAGCAGTTCTTC. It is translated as CASSQDGEVFEQFF.

Here the CDR3 DNA reads TGTGCCAGCAGTTTTGTACAGAACCTAGCCAAAAACATTCAGTACTTC. Translation gives CASSFVQNLAKNIQYF. The rearrangement joins TRBV28 to TRBJ2-4; D is unresolved. The CDR3 runs 16 residues. Trimming removed 3 bases at V and 0 bases at J, with 12 bases between. CDR1 MDHEN and CDR2 SYDVKM come from the germline V gene.

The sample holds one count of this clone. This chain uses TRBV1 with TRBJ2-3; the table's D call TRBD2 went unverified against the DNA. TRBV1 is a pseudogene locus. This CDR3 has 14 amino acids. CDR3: CTSSRTSGLDTQYF. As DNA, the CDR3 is TGCACCAGCAGCCGGACTAGCGGGCTAGATACGCAGTATTTT.

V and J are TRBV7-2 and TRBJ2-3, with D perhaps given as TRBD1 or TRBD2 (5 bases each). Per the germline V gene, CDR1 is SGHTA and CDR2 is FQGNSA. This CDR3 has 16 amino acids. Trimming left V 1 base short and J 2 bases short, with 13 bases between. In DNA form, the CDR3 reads TGTGCCAGCAGCTTAGGTCCGGGACGAACCACAGATACGCAGTATTTT. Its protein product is CASSLGPGRTTDTQYF.

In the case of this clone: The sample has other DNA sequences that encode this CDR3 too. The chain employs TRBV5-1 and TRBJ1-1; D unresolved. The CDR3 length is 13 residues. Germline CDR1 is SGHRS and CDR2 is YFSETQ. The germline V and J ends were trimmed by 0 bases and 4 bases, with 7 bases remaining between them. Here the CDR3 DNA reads TGCGCCAGCAGCTTGGTAGGGCGCACTGAAGCTTTCTTT. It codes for CASSLVGRTEAFF.

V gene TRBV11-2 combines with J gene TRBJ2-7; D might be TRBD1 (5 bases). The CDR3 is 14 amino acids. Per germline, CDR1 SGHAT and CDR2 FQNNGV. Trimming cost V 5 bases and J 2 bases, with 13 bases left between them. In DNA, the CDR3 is TGTGCCAGCAGCCGCCCGCAGGGTACCTACGAGCAGTACTTC. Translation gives CASSRPQGTYEQYF.

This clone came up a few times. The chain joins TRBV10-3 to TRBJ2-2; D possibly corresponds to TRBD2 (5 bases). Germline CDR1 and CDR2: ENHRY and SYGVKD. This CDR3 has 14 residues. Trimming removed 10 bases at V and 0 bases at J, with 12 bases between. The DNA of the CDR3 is TGTGCCAGCCGGGGTGACCCGAACACCGGGGAGCTGTTTTTT. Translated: CASRGDPNTGELFF.

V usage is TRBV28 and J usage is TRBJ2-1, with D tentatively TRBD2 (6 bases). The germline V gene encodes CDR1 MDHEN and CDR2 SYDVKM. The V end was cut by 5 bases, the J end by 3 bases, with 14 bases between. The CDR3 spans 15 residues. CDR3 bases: TGTGCCAGCAGTCCCGGGGCTAGCGTCTACAATGAGCAGTTCTTC. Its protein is CASSPGASVYNEQFF.

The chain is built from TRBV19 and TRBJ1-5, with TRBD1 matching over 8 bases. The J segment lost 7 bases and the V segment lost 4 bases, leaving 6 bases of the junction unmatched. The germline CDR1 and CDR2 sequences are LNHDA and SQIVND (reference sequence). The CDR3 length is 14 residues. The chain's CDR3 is CASSRGQGGQPQHF. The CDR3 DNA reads TGTGCCAGTAGTAGAGGACAGGGAGGGCAGCCCCAGCATTTT.

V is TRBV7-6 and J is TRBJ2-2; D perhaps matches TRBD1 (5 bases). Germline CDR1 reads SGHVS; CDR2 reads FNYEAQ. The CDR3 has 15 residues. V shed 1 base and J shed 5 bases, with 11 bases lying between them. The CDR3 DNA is TGTGCCAGCAGCTTAGTGGCAGGGCCTACCGGGGAGCTGTTTTTT. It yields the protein CASSLVAGPTGELFF. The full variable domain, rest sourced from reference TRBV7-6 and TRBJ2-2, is GAGVSQSPRYKVTKRGQDVALRCDPISGHVSLYWYRQALGQGPEFLTYFNYEAQQDKSGLPNDRFSAERPEGSISTLTIQRTEQRDSAMYRCASSLVAGPTGELFFGEGSRLTVL.

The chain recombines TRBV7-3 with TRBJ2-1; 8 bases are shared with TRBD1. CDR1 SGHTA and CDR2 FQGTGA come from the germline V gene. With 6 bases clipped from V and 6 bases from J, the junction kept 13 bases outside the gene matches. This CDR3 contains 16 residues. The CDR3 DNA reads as TGTGCCAGCAGGACAGGGGCCTCCGGGCACGTCAATGAGCAGTTCTTC. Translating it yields CASRTGASGHVNEQFF.

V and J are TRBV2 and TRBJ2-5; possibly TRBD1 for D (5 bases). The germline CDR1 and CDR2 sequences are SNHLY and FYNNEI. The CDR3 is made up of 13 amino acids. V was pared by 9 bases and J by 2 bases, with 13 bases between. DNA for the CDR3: TGTGCCAGTCATAGGGGCGGACAAGAGACCCAGTACTTC. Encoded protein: CASHRGGQETQYF.

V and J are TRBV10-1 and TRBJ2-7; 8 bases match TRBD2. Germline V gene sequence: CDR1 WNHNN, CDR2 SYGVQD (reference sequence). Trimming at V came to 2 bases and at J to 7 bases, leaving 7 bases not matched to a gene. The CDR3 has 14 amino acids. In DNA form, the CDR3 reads TGCGCCAGCAGTGAGGACGGGAGGGCCAAGGAGCAGTACTTC. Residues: CASSEDGRAKEQYF.

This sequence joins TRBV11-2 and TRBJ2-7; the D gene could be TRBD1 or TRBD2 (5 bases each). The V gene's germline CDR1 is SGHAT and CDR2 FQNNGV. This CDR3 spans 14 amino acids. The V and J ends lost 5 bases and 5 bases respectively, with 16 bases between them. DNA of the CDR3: TGTGCCAGCAGCATCAGGGTGGTGGGACACGAGCAGTACTTC. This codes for CASSIRVVGHEQYF.

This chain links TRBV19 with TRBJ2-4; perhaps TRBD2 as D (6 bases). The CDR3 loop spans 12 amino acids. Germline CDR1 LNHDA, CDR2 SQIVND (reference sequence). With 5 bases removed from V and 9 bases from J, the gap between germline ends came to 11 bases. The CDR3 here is CASSSQGGIQYF. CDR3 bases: TGTGCCAGTAGTTCCCAGGGAGGCATTCAGTACTTC.

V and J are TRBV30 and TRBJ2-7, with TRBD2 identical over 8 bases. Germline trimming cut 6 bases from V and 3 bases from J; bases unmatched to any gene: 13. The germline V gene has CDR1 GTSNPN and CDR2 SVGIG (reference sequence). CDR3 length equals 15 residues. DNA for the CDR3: TGTGCCTGCACCCCTAAACGCGGGGGGAACTACGAGCAGTACTTC. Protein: CACTPKRGGNYEQYF. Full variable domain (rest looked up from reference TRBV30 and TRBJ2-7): SQTIHQWPATLVQPVGSPLSLECTVEGTSNPNLYWYRQAAGRGLQLLFYSVGIGQISSEVPQNLSASRPQDRQFILSSKKLLLSDSGFYLCACTPKRGGNYEQYFGPGTRLTVT.

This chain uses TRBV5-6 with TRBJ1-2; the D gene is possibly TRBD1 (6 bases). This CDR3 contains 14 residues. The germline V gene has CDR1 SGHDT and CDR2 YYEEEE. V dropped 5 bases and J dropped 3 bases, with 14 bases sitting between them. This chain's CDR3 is CASRATGKDYGYTF. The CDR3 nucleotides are TGTGCCAGCAGGGCAACAGGGAAGGACTATGGCTACACCTTC. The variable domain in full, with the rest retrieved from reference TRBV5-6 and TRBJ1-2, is DAGVTQSPTHLIKTRGQQVTLRCSPKSGHDTVSWYQQALGQGPQFIFQYYEEEERQRGNFPDRFSGHQFPNYSSELNVNALLLGDSALYLCASRATGKDYGYTFGSGTRLTVV.

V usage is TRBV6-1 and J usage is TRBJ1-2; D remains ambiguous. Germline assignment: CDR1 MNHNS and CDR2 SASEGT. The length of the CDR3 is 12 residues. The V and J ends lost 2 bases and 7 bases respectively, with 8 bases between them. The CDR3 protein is CASSELWGGYTF. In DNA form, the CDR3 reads TGTGCCAGCAGTGAACTTTGGGGTGGCTACACCTTC.

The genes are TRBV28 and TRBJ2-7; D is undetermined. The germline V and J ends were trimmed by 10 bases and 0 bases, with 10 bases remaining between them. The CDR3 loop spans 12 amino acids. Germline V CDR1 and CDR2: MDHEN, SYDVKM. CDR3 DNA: TGTGCCACAACTCCTTCCTCCTACGAGCAGTACTTC. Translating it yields CATTPSSYEQYF.

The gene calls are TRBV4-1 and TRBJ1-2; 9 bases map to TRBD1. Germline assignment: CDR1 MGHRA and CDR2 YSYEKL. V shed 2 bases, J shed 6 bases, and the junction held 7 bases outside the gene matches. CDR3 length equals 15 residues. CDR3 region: CASSQPGQGYDGYTF. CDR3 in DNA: TGCGCCAGCAGCCAACCGGGACAGGGTTACGATGGCTACACCTTC.

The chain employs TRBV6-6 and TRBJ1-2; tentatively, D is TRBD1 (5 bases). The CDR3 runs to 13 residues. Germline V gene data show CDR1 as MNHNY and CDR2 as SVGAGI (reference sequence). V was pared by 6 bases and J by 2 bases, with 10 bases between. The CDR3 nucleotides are TGTGCCAGCAGCCGGGACGGAAACTATGGCTACACCTTC. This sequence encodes CASSRDGNYGYTF.

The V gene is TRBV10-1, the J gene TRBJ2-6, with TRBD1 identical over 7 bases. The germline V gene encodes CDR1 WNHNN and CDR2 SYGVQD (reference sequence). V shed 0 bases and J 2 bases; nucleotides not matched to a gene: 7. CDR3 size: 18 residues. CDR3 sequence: CASSESRTGWPGANVLTF. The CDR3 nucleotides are TGCGCCAGCAGTGAGTCCCGGACAGGATGGCCTGGGGCCAACGTCCTGACTTTC.

CDR3: CASSQGNYITNYGYTF. CDR3 coding DNA: TGTGCCAGCTCACAGGGGAACTATATTACTAACTATGGCTACACCTTC. The chain uses TRBV18 and TRBJ1-2; a weak D match, TRBD1 (5 bases). Trimming took 4 bases from V and 0 from J, leaving 15 bases between them. Germline CDR1 reads KGHSH; CDR2 reads LQKENI. The CDR3 contains 16 residues.

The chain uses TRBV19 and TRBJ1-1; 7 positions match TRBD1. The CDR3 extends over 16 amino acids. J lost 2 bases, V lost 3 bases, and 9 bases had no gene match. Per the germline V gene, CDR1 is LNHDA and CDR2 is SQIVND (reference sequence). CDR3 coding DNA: TGTGCCAGTAGTATTGCTGGCAGGGGGAGAAACACTGAAGCTTTCTTT. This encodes CASSIAGRGRNTEAFF.